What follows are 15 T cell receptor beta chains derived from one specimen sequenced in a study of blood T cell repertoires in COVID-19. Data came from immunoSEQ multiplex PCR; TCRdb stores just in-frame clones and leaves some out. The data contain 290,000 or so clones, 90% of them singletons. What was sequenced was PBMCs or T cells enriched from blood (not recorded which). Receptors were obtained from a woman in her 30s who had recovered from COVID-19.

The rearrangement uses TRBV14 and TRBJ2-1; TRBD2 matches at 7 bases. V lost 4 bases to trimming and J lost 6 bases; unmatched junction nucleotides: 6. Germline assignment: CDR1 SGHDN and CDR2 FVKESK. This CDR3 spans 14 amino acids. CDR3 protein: CASSPPGLSNEQFF. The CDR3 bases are TGTGCCAGCAGCCCTCCGGGACTAAGCAATGAGCAGTTCTTC.

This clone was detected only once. The CDR3 region is CASSQDVGRETQYF. CDR3 DNA: TGCGCCAGCAGCCAAGACGTGGGGCGGGAGACCCAGTACTTC. V is TRBV4-3 and J is TRBJ2-5, with D tentatively TRBD1 (5 bases). Germline CDR1 LGHNA, CDR2 YSLEER. This CDR3 has 14 amino acids. The ends were cut back, 0 bases at V and 5 bases at J, with 10 bases in the middle.

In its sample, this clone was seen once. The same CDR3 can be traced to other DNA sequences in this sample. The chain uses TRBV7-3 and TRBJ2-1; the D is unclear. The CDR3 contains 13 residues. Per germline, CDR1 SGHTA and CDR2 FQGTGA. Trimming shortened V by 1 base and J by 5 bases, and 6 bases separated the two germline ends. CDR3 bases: TGTGCCAGCAGCTTAAGCAGTAACAATGAGCAGTTCTTC. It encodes CASSLSSNNEQFF.

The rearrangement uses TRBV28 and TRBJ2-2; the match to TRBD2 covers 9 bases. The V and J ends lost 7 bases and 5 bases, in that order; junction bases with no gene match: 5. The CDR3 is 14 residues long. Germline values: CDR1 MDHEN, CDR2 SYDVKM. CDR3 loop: CASTAGGLTGELFF. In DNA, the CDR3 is TGTGCCAGCACTGCGGGGGGGTTGACCGGGGAGCTGTTTTTT. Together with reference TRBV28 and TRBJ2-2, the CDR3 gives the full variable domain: DVKVTQSSRYLVKRTGEKVFLECVQDMDHENMFWYRQDPGLGLRLIYFSYDVKMKEKGDIPEGYSVSREKKERFSLILESASTNQTSMYLCASTAGGLTGELFFGEGSRLTVL.

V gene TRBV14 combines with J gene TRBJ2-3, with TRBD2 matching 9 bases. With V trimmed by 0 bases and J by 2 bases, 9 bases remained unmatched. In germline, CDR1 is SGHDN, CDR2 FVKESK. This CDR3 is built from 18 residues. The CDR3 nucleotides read TGTGCCAGCAGCCAAGATCTGACTAGCGGAACCGACACAGATACGCAGTATTTT. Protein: CASSQDLTSGTDTDTQYF. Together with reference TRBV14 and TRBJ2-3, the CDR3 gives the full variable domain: EAGVTQFPSHSVIEKGQTVTLRCDPISGHDNLYWYRRVMGKEIKFLLHFVKESKQDESGMPNNRFLAERTGGTYSTLKVQPAELEDSGVYFCASSQDLTSGTDTDTQYFGPGTRLTVL.

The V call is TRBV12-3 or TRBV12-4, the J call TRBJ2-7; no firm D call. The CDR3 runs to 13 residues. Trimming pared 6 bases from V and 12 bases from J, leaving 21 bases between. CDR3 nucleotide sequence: TGTGCCAGCAGAGATGACAACACGCACGTCGTGTACTTC. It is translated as CASRDDNTHVVYF.

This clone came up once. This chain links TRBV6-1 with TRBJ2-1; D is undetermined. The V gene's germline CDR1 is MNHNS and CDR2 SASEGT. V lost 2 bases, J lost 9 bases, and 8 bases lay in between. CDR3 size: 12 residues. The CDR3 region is CASSEPPLEQFF. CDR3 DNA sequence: TGTGCCAGCAGTGAACCCCCTCTTGAGCAGTTCTTC.

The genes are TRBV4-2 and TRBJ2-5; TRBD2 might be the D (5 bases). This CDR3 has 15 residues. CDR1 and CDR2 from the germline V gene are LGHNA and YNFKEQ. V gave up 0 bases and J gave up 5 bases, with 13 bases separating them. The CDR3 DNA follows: TGTGCCAGCAGCCAAGATCAGTTAGGCGGGGAGACCCAGTACTTC. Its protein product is CASSQDQLGGETQYF.

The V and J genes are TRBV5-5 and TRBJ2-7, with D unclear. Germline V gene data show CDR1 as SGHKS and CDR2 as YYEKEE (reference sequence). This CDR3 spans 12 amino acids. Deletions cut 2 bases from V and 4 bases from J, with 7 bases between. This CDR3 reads CASSFVPYEQYF. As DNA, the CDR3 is TGTGCCAGCAGCTTCGTCCCTTACGAGCAGTACTTC.

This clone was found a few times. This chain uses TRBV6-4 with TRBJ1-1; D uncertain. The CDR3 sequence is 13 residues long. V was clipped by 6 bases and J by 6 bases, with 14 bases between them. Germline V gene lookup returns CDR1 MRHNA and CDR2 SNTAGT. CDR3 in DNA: TGTGCCAGCAGGTCGGAAATGGGCGCTGAAGCTTTCTTT. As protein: CASRSEMGAEAFF.

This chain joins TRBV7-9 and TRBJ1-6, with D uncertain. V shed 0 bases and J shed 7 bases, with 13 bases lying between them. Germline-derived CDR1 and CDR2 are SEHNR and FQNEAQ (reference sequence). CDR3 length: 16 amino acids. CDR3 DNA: TGTGCCAGCAGCTTAGCGGGCAGCTTGGTAAATTCACCCCTCCACTTT. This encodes CASSLAGSLVNSPLHF.

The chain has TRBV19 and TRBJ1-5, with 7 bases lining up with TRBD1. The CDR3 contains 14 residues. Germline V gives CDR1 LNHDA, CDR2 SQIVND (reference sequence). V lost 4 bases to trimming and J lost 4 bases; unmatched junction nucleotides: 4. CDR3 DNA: TGTGCCAGTAGTAACCGACAGGGAAATCAGCCCCAGCATTTT. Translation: CASSNRQGNQPQHF.

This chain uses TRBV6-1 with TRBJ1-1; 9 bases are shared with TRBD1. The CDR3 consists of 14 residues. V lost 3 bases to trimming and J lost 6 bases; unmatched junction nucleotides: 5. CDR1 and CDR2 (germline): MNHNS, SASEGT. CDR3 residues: CASSDGTGKSEAFF. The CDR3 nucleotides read TGTGCCAGCAGTGACGGGACAGGGAAGTCTGAAGCTTTCTTT.

The CDR3 bases are TGTGCCACTACCCCCGCACGAGAGGTCTCCTACGAGCAGTACTTC. This gives the protein CATTPAREVSYEQYF. V gene TRBV10-3 combines with J gene TRBJ2-7; no definite D call. CDR1 and CDR2 (germline): ENHRY, SYGVKD. CDR3 size: 15 residues. The V and J ends lost 10 bases and 0 bases respectively, with 19 bases between them.

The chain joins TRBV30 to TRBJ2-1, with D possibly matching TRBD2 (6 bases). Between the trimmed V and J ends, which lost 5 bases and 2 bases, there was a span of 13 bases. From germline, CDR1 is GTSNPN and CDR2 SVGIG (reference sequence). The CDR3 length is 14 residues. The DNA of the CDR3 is TGTGCCTGGGGACCCAGGAGGGCCTACAATGAGCAGTTCTTC. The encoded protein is CAWGPRRAYNEQFF. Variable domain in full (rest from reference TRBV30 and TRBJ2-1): SQTIHQWPATLVQPVGSPLSLECTVEGTSNPNLYWYRQAAGRGLQLLFYSVGIGQISSEVPQNLSASRPQDRQFILSSKKLLLSDSGFYLCAWGPRRAYNEQFFGPGTRLTVL.